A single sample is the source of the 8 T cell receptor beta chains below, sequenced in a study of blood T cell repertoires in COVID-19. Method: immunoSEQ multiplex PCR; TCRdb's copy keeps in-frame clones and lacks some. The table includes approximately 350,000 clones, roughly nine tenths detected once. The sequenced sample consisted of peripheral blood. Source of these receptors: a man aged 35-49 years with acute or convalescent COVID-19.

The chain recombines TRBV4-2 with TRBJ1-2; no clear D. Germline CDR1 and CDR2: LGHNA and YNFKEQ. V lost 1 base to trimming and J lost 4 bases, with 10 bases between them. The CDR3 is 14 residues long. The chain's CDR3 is CASSQGTGIYGYTF. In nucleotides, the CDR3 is TGTGCCAGCAGCCAAGGGACGGGAATCTATGGCTACACCTTC.

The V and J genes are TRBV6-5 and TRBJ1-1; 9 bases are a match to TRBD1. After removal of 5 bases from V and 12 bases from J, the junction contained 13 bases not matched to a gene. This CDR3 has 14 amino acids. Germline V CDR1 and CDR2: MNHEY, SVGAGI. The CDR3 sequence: CASSRARDRDPTFF. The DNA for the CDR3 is TGTGCCAGCAGTCGCGCGCGGGACAGGGACCCCACTTTCTTT.

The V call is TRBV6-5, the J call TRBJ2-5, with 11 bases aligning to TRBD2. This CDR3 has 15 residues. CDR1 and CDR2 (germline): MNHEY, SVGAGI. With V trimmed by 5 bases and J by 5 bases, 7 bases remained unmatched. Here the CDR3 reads CASSILAGGGETQYF. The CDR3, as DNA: TGTGCCAGCAGTATTCTAGCGGGAGGCGGGGAGACCCAGTACTTC.

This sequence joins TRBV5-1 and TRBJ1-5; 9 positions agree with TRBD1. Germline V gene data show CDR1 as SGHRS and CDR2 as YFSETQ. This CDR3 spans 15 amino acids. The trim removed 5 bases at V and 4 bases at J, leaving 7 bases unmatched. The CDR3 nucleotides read TGCGCCAGCAGAACCGGGACAGGGAGAAATCAGCCCCAGCATTTT. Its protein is CASRTGTGRNQPQHF.

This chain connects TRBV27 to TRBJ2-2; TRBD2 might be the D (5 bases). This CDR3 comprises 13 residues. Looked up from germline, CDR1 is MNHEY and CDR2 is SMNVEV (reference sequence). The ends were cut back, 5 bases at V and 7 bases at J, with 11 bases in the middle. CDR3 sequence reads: CASSDVAGGELFF. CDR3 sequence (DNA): TGTGCCAGCAGTGATGTGGCGGGCGGGGAGCTGTTTTTT.

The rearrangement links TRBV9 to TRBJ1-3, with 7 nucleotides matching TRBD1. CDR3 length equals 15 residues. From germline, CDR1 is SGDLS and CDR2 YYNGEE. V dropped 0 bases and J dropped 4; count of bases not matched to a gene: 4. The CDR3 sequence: CASSVGGGSGNTIYF. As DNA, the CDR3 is TGTGCCAGCAGCGTAGGAGGGGGCTCAGGAAACACCATATATTTT. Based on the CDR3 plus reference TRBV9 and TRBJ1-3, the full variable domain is DSGVTQTPKHLITATGQRVTLRCSPRSGDLSVYWYQQSLDQGLQFLIQYYNGEERAKGNILERFSAQQFPDLHSELNLSSLELGDSALYFCASSVGGGSGNTIYFGEGSWLTVV.

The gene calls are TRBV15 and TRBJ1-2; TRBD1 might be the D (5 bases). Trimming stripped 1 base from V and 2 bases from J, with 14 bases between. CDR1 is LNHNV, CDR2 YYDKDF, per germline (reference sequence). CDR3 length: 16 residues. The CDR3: CATSRGGQATNYGYTF. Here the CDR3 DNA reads TGTGCCACCAGCAGAGGCGGACAAGCCACGAACTATGGCTACACCTTC.

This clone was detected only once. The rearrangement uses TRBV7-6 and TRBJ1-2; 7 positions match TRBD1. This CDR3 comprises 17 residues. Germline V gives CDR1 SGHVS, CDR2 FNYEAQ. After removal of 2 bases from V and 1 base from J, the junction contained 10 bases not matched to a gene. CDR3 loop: CASSLTAGTDINYGYTF. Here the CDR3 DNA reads TGTGCCAGCAGCTTAACAGCTGGGACAGACATTAACTATGGCTACACCTTC.